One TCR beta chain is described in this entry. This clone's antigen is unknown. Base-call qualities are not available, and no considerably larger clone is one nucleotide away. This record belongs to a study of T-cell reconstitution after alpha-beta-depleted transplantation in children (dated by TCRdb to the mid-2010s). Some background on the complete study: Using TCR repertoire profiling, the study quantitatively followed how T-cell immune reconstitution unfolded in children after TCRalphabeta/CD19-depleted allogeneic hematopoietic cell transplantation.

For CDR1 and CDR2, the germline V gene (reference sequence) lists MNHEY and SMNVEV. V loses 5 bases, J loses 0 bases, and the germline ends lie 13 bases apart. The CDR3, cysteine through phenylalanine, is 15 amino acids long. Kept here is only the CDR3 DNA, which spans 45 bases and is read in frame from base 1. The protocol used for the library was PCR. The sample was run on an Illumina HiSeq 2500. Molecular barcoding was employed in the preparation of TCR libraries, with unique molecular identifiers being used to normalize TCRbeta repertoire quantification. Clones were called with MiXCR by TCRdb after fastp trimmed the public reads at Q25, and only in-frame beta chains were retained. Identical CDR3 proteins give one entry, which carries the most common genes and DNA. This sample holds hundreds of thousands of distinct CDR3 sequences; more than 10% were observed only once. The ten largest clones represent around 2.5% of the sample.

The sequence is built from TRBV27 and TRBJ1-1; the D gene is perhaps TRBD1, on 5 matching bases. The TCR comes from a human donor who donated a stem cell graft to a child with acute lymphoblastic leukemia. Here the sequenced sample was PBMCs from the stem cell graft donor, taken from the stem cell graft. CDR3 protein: CASSQMTVMNTEAFF. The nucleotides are TGTGCCAGCAGTCAGATGACAGTTATGAACACTGAAGCTTTCTTT.